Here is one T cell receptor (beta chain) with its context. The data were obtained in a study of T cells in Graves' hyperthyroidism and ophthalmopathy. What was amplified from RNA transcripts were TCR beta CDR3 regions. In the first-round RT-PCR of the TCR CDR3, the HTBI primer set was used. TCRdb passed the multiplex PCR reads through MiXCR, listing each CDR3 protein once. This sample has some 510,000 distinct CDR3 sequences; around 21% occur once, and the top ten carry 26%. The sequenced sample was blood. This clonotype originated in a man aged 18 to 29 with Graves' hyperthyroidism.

The CDR3 spells CASTYRVLSYGYTF. The CDR3 DNA follows: TGTGCCAGCACCTACAGGGTGCTTAGCTATGGCTACACCTTC. The chain couples TRBV12-3 or TRBV12-4 to TRBJ1-2, with a tentative D call TRBD1 (6 bases). V was trimmed by 7 bases and J by 4 bases, leaving 16 bases between them. This CDR3 region has 14 residues.